The source of this T cell receptor (beta chain) is a study of beta chain features in type 1 diabetes. The study's findings and limits: Patients and controls would share equally any PCR tilt toward shorter templates. Naive, central memory and Treg TCRB repertoires seemed to resemble each other more closely in patients than they did in healthy donors. Type 1 diabetes patients had fewer VDJ junction insertions and more deletions.

On this clone: Its antigen is as yet unknown.

Every isolated RNA sample was fully reverse transcribed, so sequencing captured expressed TCRB transcripts. Sequenced by immunoSEQ multiplex PCR; TCRdb stores in-frame clones only, minus some. The table lists about 410,000 clones, approximately 15% of them singletons, with around 0.039% in the top ten. Donors contributed one heparinised blood draw apiece, averaging about 120 mL. V was trimmed by 2 bases and J by 12 bases, leaving 14 bases between them. CDR1 is SGHTA, CDR2 FQGNSA, per germline. The CDR3 has 13 residues. The sequence derives from a man aged 25-45 years in good health. The sequencing sample was made of naive CD4+ T cells from blood. The chain has TRBV7-2 and TRBJ2-1; D is ambiguous. As DNA, the CDR3 is TGTGCCAGCAGCTTATACGACGTCTTGCGGCAGTTCTTC. Translated: CASSLYDVLRQFF.